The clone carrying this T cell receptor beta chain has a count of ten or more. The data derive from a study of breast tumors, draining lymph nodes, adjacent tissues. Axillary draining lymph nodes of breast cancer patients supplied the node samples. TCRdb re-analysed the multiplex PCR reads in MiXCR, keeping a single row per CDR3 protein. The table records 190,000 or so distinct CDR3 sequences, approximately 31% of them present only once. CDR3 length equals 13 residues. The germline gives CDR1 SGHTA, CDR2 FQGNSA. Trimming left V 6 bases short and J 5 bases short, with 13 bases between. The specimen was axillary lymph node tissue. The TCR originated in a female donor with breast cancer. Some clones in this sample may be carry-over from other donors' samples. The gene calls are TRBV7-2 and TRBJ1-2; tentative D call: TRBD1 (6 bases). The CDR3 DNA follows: TGTGCCAGCAGGATGGACAGTTCGTATGGCTACACCTTC. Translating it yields CASRMDSSYGYTF.